The clone carrying this T cell receptor beta chain was seen only a few times. What it recognizes is unknown. The CDR3 runs to 16 residues. The V gene end was trimmed by 5 bases and the J gene end by 3 bases; junction bases not matched to a gene: 12. Germline V CDR1 and CDR2: SGHTA, FQGNSA. The sample comes from a study of high-grade serous ovarian cancer treatment subgroups. Notes on the study in general: Bulk tumor TCR sequencing gave no spatial information.

Tumor samples were obtained before definitive surgery or chemotherapy. The method was immunoSEQ multiplex PCR; TCRdb's version includes in-frame clones alone and lacks a portion of them. The data contain 7,500 to 8,000 clones, less than 70% of them seen just once; the ten biggest clones take up 5% to 6.5%. This sequence joins TRBV7-2 and TRBJ2-7; 8 positions match TRBD2. The sample was tumor tissue. This sequence was found in a human donor with high-grade serous ovarian cancer. The CDR3 region has the DNA TGTGCCAGCAGCCTTAGGGGACTAGGGTCGTACTACGAGCAGTACTTC. Its translation: CASSLRGLGSYYEQYF.